This passage covers 5 T cell receptor beta chains from one sample sequenced in a study of OX40 agonist ivuxolimab in advanced cancers. The library was obtained by the immunoSEQ multiplex PCR assay. Drawn from immuneACCESS, this table holds only the in-frame rearrangements with V and J called that TCRdb kept. Clones are partly lost; checked studies trace under half to an unresolved V gene and leave the rest unexplained. Within this sample are tens of thousands of clones, with approximately 86% of them counted one time only. The top ten hold 15% of the sample. Specimen: CD4+ or CD8+ T cells sorted from blood, collected in a trial of the OX40 agonist ivuxolimab. The source is an adult with an advanced solid tumor such as melanoma, head and neck, liver or kidney cancer.

The V gene is TRBV14, the J gene TRBJ2-5; weak D call: TRBD2 (6 bases). The CDR3 is 16 amino acids. Between the trimmed V and J ends, which lost 0 bases and 4 bases, there was a span of 15 bases. Germline V gene data show CDR1 as SGHDN and CDR2 as FVKESK. In DNA, the CDR3 is TGTGCCAGCAGCCAAGATTGGGGAGGAGGCAGAGAGACCCAGTACTTC. Residues: CASSQDWGGGRETQYF.

The chain links TRBV5-4 to TRBJ2-7; TRBD1 matches 8 bases. V shed 5 bases and J 4 bases; nucleotides not matched to a gene: 2. Germline values: CDR1 SGHNT, CDR2 YYREEE (reference sequence). The CDR3 has 12 amino acids. The CDR3 coding sequence is TGTGCCAGCAGTCGGGACAGGTACGAGCAGTACTTC. Translated: CASSRDRYEQYF.

V and J are TRBV7-9 and TRBJ1-1; TRBD1 matches at 11 bases. Germline V gives CDR1 SEHNR, CDR2 FQNEAQ (reference sequence). Trimming cost V 0 bases and J 5 bases; bases outside gene matches: 8. The CDR3 totals 17 residues. CDR3 DNA: TGTGCCAGCAGCTTAGCGCGGACAGGGGGCGCGGGAACTGAAGCTTTCTTT. Amino acids: CASSLARTGGAGTEAFF.

The chain has TRBV7-2 and TRBJ1-4; D is possibly TRBD1 (5 bases). The CDR3 is 16 amino acids. V shed 0 bases and J shed 6 bases, with 14 bases lying between them. CDR1 is SGHTA and CDR2 is FQGNSA in the germline V gene. CDR3 coding DNA: TGTGCCAGCAGCTTAGCGCTGGGGGTCGGACATGAAAAACTGTTTTTT. Translated, it gives CASSLALGVGHEKLFF.

The chain recombines TRBV27 with TRBJ2-5; possible D gene TRBD1, 6 bases. The CDR3 covers 15 residues. Germline V gives CDR1 MNHEY, CDR2 SMNVEV (reference sequence). Trimming took 2 bases from V and 5 from J, leaving 15 bases between them. CDR3 loop: CASSLAQGSLETQYF. The CDR3 nucleotides read TGTGCCAGCAGTTTAGCCCAGGGGAGTTTGGAGACCCAGTACTTC.